Described below is a single T cell receptor beta chain sequence and its context. Its antigen is still unknown. Within one base of it there is no much larger clone, and no base qualities were kept. Relative to germline, V is missing 4 bases and J is missing 9 bases, with 14 bases of the junction outside any gene match. The germline V gene specifies LGHNA as CDR1 and YSLEER as CDR2. The CDR3, from cysteine to phenylalanine, totals 16 residues. Only the CDR3 region is kept as DNA, spanning 48 bases read in frame from base 1. The data stem from a study of blood T cells in healthy people across ages (dated by TCRdb to the mid-2010s). Regarding the study in general: Template switching captured roughly one uniquely barcoded TCR beta cDNA molecule per two T cells in model experiments. Using deep sequencing normalized with unique cDNA molecular identifiers, the study measured how TCR beta repertoire diversity changes with age. Four age groups were formed from the donors: young (average 16 years), middle-aged (approximately 41), aged (approximately 60) and long-lived (around 82). To avoid experimental bias, donors of different ages were distributed randomly across sequencing lanes. For two donors (one aged 18 to 30 and one aged 80 or older), the study analyzed two additional independent replicas of 1 million unique cDNA reads from the same blood draw.

The 40 or so donors, aged about 6 to 95 years, were systemically healthy Caucasian individuals from Russia. Each donor gave approximately 9.3 milliliters of peripheral blood, collected into EDTA-treated Vacutainer tubes. Ficoll-Paque density-gradient centrifugation was used to isolate PBMCs, with at least 7 million obtained per sample. Trizol reagent was used to extract total RNA from PBMCs, with at least 6 micrograms per sample. For every donor, an aliquot of PBMCs went through flow cytometry to measure the percentages of naive CD45RAhigh/CD27high T cells. Libraries were built with 5' RACE. Sequencing was carried out with an Illumina HiSeq 2500. A second PCR of roughly 7 to 11 cycles was run with a J-beta primer mix and a sample-barcoded 5' primer. Each TCR beta cDNA molecule received a unique molecular identifier from a template-switch 5' adaptor carrying 12 random nucleotides. Each sample yielded at least 3 million CDR3-containing paired-end reads. All of the RNA was converted into first-strand cDNA using the Mint cDNA synthesis kit, with a TRBC-specific oligonucleotide serving as the primer. Following uracil-DNA glycosylase treatment, all cDNA underwent a first 18-cycle PCR with the universal primers M1SS and BC2_uni_R. Per the source publication's procedure: For normalization, 1 million high-quality reads, each with a distinct molecular identifier, were randomly selected from each sample. Instead of being binned into consensus sequences, reads that shared molecular identifiers were thrown out. CDR3 identification, clonotype clustering and error correction used MiTCR with a Q25 quality threshold and the strictest error-elimination algorithm. Lower-bound total TCR beta diversity was estimated with a nonparametric unseen species model using Euler transformation. Using fastp trimming at Q25 and MiXCR clonotype assembly, TCRdb reanalyzed the public sequencing data and kept in-frame beta chains. CDR3 protein duplicates are merged, each entry listing the most common genes and DNA. TCRdb, not the original authors, processed these V and J calls. This sample gives roughly 680,000 distinct CDR3 sequences in total; 45% to 60% of them show up just once. 13% of the sample goes to the ten largest clones.

Broad study findings and their caveats: Conclusive comparison of naive and antigen-experienced compartments was prevented by the profiling of bulk unsorted PBMCs. The percentage of naive T cells measured by flow cytometry correlated strongly with observed TCR beta diversity. As age increased, observed TCR beta diversity per million T cells dropped in a roughly linear way, and a significant reduction was already evident by age around 41. Estimates of total diversity from one million sequenced T cells were regarded as lower bounds and underestimates. The long-lived group showed more naive CD4+ T cells, fewer expanded clones and increased TCR diversity than the aged group, suggesting age selection. Because the CMV infection status of the donors was unknown, age-related changes in expanded clonotypes may potentially have been confounded.

The TCR sequence derives from an elderly woman in good health. Sequenced sample: blood. The sequence links TRBV4-3 to TRBJ2-1, with 8 bases aligning to TRBD2. The CDR3 in this case is CASSPRGGRSFVEQFF. At the DNA level, the sequence is TGCGCCAGCAGCCCCCGGGGGGGGAGGTCCTTTGTTGAGCAGTTCTTC.